A selection of T cell receptor beta chains follows, all from one sample in a study of blood T cell repertoires in COVID-19. The table came from immunoSEQ multiplex PCR; TCRdb's copy has only in-frame clones and leaves some out. The table lists about 67,000 clones, roughly 80% of them singletons. Sequenced input: peripheral blood. The receptors shown here come from a human donor in a cohort sampled during active COVID-19. The CDR3 runs from the conserved cysteine through the conserved F or W. The D gene is left open where the match is weak. The size of a clone is reported for some rows only, either as once, few or many, or as a class for expanded clones.

>TRBV7-3|14|TRBJ2-3|-|-
CASSLGGATDTQYF
TGTGCCAGCAGCTTAGGAGGGGCTACAGATACGCAGTATTTT
>TRBV7-3|14|TRBJ2-5|-|-
CASSLSGPKETQYF
TGTGCCAGCAGCTTAAGTGGGCCCAAAGAGACCCAGTACTTC
>TRBV11-2|14|TRBJ1-1|-|-
CASSLSPGFTEAFF
TGTGCCAGCAGCTTATCGCCGGGTTTCACTGAAGCTTTCTTT
>TRBV6-5|15|TRBJ1-2|once|-
CASSYSKLQGSGYTF
TGTGCCAGCAGTTACTCGAAGCTTCAGGGGAGCGGCTACACCTTC
>TRBV19|16|TRBJ2-3|-|-
CASSYAGQRSTDTQYF
TGTGCCAGTAGCTATGCTGGGCAGAGAAGCACAGATACGCAGTATTTT
>TRBV5-4|15|TRBJ2-5|-|-
CASSLVRGTQETQYF
TGTGCCAGCAGCTTGGTGCGGGGGACACAAGAGACCCAGTACTTC
>TRBV11-2|14|TRBJ2-1|-|-
CASSPRGSYNEQFF
TGTGCCAGCAGCCCCCGGGGCTCCTACAATGAGCAGTTCTTC
>TRBV9|13|TRBJ2-7|-|TRBD2
CASSVAGGHEQYF
TGTGCCAGCAGCGTAGCGGGGGGGCACGAGCAGTACTTC
>TRBV20-1|14|TRBJ1-2|-|-
CSASLADTNYGYTF
TGCAGTGCTAGTCTGGCAGATACCAACTATGGCTACACCTTC
>TRBV6-2/TRBV6-3|19|TRBJ2-3|-|TRBD2
CASSSYRTSGGPSTDTQYF
TGTGCCAGCAGTTCATACCGGACTAGCGGGGGACCTAGCACAGATACGCAGTATTTT
>TRBV7-6|16|TRBJ2-3|-|TRBD2
CASSRLAGHSTDTQYF
TGTGCCAGCAGCCGACTAGCGGGTCATAGCACAGATACGCAGTATTTT
>TRBV30|15|TRBJ2-7|-|TRBD1
CAWSTDRGSTYEQYF
TGTGCCTGGAGTACGGACAGGGGTTCTACCTACGAGCAGTACTTC
>TRBV7-8|15|TRBJ1-4|-|-
CASSLDLGWDEKLFF
TGTGCCAGCAGCCTAGACCTAGGTTGGGATGAAAAACTGTTTTTT
>TRBV11-2|14|TRBJ2-7|-|TRBD2
CASSVIAGGYEQYF
TGTGCCAGCAGCGTAATAGCGGGGGGCTACGAGCAGTACTTC
>TRBV28|16|TRBJ1-1|-|TRBD1
CASSFRTGAMNTEAFF
TGTGCCAGCAGTTTTCGCACAGGGGCCATGAACACTGAAGCTTTCTTT
>TRBV27|15|TRBJ2-2|-|-
CASSPGHKNTGELFF
TGTGCCAGCAGTCCGGGACACAAGAACACCGGGGAGCTGTTTTTT
>TRBV5-6|15|TRBJ2-1|-|-
CASSLRQVPYNKQFF
TGTGCCAGCAGCTTACGACAGGTGCCCTACAATAAGCAGTTCTTC
>TRBV28|15|TRBJ2-5|-|TRBD1
CASSFGTGYQETQYF
TGTGCCAGCAGTTTCGGGACAGGGTACCAAGAGACCCAGTACTTC
>TRBV2|13|TRBJ1-6|-|TRBD1
CASLGQGNSPLHF
TGTGCCAGCCTGGGACAGGGGAATTCACCCCTCCACTTT
>TRBV2|14|TRBJ1-2|-|TRBD1
CASRPRGRSYGYTF
TGTGCCAGCAGGCCCAGGGGGCGAAGCTATGGCTACACCTTC
>TRBV19|13|TRBJ1-1|-|-
CASSLGQNTEAFF
TGTGCCAGTAGTCTGGGACAGAACACTGAAGCTTTCTTT
>TRBV3-1/TRBV3-2|14|TRBJ1-1|-|-
CASSQDGGSTEAFF
TGTGCCAGCAGCCAAGATGGGGGGAGCACTGAAGCTTTCTTT
>TRBV6-6|15|TRBJ2-7|-|TRBD1
CASSYKGQGSAEQYF
TGTGCCAGCAGTTACAAGGGACAGGGCTCTGCCGAGCAGTACTTC
>TRBV29-1|10|TRBJ2-1|once|-
CSVRLNEQFF
TGCAGCGTGAGGCTAAATGAGCAGTTCTTC
>TRBV20-1|11|TRBJ2-5|-|-
CSARAGETQYF
TGCAGTGCCCGGGCGGGGGAGACCCAGTACTTC
>TRBV5-1|14|TRBJ1-2|-|-
CASSLARGSYGYTF
TGCGCCAGCAGCTTGGCAAGGGGGAGCTATGGCTACACCTTC
>TRBV28|17|TRBJ2-3|once|TRBD2
CASRYSSGGAGTDTQYF
TGTGCCAGCAGGTACTCTAGCGGGGGGGCCGGCACAGATACGCAGTATTTT
>TRBV21-1|13|TRBJ1-5|-|-
CASSKVLVWPQHF
TGTGCCAGCAGCAAAGTGTTAGTGTGGCCCCAGCATTTT
>TRBV12-3/TRBV12-4|12|TRBJ2-5|once|-
CASSDGQETQYF
TGTGCCAGCAGTGACGGGCAAGAGACCCAGTACTTC
>TRBV4-1|17|TRBJ2-7|-|TRBD2
CASSLAGLAGSSYEQYF
TGCGCCAGCAGCCTAGCAGGACTAGCGGGGAGCTCCTACGAGCAGTACTTC
>TRBV9|15|TRBJ1-2|once|-
CASSVVGGLEYGYTF
TGTGCCAGCAGCGTAGTGGGCGGACTAGAATATGGCTACACCTTC
>TRBV30|16|TRBJ2-2|-|TRBD1
CAWSLQGQGRSGELFF
TGTGCCTGGAGTCTACAAGGACAGGGCAGGTCCGGGGAGCTGTTTTTT
>TRBV7-3|15|TRBJ1-5|-|-
CASSLTGDSNQPQHF
TGTGCCAGCAGCTTAACGGGAGATAGCAATCAGCCCCAGCATTTT
>TRBV19|16|TRBJ1-2|-|TRBD1
CASSRDRLNANYGYTF
TGTGCCAGTAGTCGGGACAGACTAAATGCTAACTATGGCTACACCTTC
>TRBV7-8|13|TRBJ2-3|-|-
CASSFDSADTQYF
TGTGCCAGCAGCTTCGACAGCGCAGATACGCAGTATTTT
>TRBV3-1/TRBV3-2|14|TRBJ2-2|-|-
CASSQNTNTGELFF
TGTGCCAGCAGCCAGAACACGAACACCGGGGAGCTGTTTTTT
>TRBV6-6|16|TRBJ2-1|once|-
CASSYDPRTVYNEQFF
TGTGCCAGCAGTTACGATCCCCGGACAGTTTACAATGAGCAGTTCTTC
>TRBV5-1|15|TRBJ2-3|once|-
CASSLLARGTDTQYF
TGCGCCAGCAGCTTACTAGCTCGTGGCACAGATACGCAGTATTTT
>TRBV18|14|TRBJ1-2|-|-
CASSRGGSFGGYTF
TGTGCCAGCTCACGCGGGGGAAGTTTTGGTGGCTACACCTTC
>TRBV11-2|13|TRBJ1-5|-|-
CASGGGSNQPQHF
TGTGCCAGCGGCGGCGGGAGCAATCAGCCCCAGCATTTT
>TRBV11-2|14|TRBJ2-1|-|-
CASSLDRRGNEQFF
TGTGCCAGCAGCTTAGATCGTCGGGGCAATGAGCAGTTCTTC
>TRBV12-3/TRBV12-4|12|TRBJ2-5|-|-
CASTFNQETQYF
TGTGCCAGCACTTTCAATCAAGAGACCCAGTACTTC
>TRBV20-1|14|TRBJ2-1|-|-
CSASARGGFSEQFF
TGCAGTGCTAGTGCTAGGGGTGGCTTTAGTGAGCAGTTCTTC
>TRBV2|17|TRBJ1-3|-|-
CASSEASRGISGNTIYF
TGTGCCAGCAGTGAGGCCTCGCGGGGTATCTCTGGAAACACCATATATTTT